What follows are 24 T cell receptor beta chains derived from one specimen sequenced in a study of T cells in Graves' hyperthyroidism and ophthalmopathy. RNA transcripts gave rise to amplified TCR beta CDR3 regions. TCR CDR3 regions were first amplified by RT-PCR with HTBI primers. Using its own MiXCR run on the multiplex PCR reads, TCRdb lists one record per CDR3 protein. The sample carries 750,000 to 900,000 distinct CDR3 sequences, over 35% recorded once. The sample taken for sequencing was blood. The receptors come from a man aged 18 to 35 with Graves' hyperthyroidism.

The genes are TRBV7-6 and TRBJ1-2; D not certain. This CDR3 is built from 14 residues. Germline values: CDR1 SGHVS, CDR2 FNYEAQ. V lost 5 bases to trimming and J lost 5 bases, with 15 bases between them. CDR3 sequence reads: CASSQELTAYGYTF. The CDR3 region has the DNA TGTGCCAGCAGCCAAGAGCTGACGGCTTATGGCTACACCTTC.

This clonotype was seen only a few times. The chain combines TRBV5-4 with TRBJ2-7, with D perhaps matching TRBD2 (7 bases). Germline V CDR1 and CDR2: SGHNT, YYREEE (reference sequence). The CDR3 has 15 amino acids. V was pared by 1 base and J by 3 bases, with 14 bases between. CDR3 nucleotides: TGTGCCAGCAGCTTGATGGGGGGGCCAGGCTACGAGCAGTACTTC. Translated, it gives CASSLMGGPGYEQYF.

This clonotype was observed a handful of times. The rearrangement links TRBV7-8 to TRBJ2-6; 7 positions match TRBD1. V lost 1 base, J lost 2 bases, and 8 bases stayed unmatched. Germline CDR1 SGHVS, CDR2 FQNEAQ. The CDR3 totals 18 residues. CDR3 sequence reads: CASSLVYRQGTGANVLTF. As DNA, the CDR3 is TGTGCCAGCAGCTTAGTGTACAGACAGGGAACTGGGGCCAACGTCCTGACTTTC. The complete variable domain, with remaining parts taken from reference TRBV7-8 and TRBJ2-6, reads GAGVSQSPRYKVAKRGQDVALRCDPISGHVSLFWYQQALGQGPEFLTYFQNEAQLDKSGLPSDRFFAERPEGSVSTLKIQRTQQEDSAVYLCASSLVYRQGTGANVLTFGAGSRLTVL.

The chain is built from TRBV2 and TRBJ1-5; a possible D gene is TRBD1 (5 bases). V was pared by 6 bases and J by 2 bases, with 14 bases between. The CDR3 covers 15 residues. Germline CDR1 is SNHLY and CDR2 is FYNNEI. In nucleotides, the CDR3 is TGTGCCAGCAGCCAAGTAGCGGGGGGCAATCAGCCCCAGCATTTT. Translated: CASSQVAGGNQPQHF.

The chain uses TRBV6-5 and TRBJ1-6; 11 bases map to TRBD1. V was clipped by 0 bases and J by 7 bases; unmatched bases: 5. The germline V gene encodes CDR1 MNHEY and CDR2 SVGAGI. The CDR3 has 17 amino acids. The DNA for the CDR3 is TGTGCCAGCAGTTACTCGAAAGGACAGGGGGCGAATTCACCCCTCCACTTT. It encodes CASSYSKGQGANSPLHF.

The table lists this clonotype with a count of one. CDR3 residues: CSVGQGMTF. The CDR3 DNA is TGCAGCGTTGGACAAGGGATGACTTTC. The chain couples TRBV29-1 to TRBJ2-6; D not certain. CDR3 length: 9 residues. Germline CDR1 SQVTM, CDR2 ANQGSEA. The germline V and J ends were trimmed by 4 bases and 17 bases, with 9 bases remaining between them.

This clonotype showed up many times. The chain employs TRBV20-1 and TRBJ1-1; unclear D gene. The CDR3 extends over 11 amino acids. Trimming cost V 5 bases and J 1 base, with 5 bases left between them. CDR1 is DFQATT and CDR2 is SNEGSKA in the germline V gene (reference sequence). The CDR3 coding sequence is TGCAGTGCTCTGGGGAACACTGAAGCTTTCTTT. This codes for CSALGNTEAFF.

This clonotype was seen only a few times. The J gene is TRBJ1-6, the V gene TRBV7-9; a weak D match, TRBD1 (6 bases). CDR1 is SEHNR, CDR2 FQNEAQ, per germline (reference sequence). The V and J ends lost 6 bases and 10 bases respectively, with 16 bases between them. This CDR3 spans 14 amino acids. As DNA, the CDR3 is TGTGCCAGCAGTCCCGGGACACCCTCATCACCCCTCCACTTT. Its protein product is CASSPGTPSSPLHF. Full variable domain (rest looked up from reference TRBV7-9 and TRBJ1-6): DTGVSQNPRHKITKRGQNVTFRCDPISEHNRLYWYRQTLGQGPEFLTYFQNEAQLEKSRLLSDRFSAERPKGSFSTLEIQRTEQGDSAMYLCASSPGTPSSPLHFGNGTRLTVT.

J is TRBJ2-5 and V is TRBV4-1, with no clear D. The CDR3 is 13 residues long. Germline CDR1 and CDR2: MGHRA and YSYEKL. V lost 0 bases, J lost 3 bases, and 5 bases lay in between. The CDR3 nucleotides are TGCGCCAGCAGCCAAGAACCCAAAGAGACCCAGTACTTC. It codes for CASSQEPKETQYF.

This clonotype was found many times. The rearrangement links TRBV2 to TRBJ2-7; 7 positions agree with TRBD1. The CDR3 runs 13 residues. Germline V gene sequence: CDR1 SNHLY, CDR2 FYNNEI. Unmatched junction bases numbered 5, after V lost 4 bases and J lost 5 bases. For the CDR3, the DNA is TGTGCCAGCAGTGGACAGGGCATCCACGAGCAGTACTTC. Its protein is CASSGQGIHEQYF.

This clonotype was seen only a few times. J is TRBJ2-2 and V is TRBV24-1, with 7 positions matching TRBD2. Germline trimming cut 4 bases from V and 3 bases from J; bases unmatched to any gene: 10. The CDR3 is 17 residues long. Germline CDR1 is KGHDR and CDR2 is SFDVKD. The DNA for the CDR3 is TGTGCCACCAGTGACCCTGAGCGGGGTGGATACACCGGGGAGCTGTTTTTT. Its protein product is CATSDPERGGYTGELFF.

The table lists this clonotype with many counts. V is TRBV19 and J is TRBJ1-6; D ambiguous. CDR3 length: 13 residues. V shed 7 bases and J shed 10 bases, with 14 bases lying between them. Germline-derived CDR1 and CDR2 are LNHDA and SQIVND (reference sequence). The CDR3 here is CASTSTFMSPLHF. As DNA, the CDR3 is TGTGCCAGTACCAGTACGTTTATGTCACCCCTCCACTTT.

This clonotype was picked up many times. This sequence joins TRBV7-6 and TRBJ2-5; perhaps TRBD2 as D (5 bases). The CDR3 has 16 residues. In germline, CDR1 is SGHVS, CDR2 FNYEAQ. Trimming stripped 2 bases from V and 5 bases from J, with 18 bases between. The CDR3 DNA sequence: TGTGCCAGCAGCTTAAACGGCGGGTTTGCACGTGAGACCCAGTACTTC. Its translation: CASSLNGGFARETQYF.

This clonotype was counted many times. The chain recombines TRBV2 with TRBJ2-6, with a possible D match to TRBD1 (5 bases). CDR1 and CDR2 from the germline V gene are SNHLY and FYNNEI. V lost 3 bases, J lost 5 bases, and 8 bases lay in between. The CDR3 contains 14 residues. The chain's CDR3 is CASSEDTRANVLTF. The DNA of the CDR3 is TGTGCCAGCAGTGAGGACACCCGGGCCAACGTCCTGACTTTC.

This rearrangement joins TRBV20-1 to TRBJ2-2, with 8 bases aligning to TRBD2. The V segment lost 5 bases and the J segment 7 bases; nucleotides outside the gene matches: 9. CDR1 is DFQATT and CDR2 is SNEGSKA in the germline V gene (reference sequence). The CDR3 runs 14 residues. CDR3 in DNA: TGCAGTGCTGGCCGGGGGGGTTCTAGCGGGGAGCTGTTTTTT. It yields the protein CSAGRGGSSGELFF.

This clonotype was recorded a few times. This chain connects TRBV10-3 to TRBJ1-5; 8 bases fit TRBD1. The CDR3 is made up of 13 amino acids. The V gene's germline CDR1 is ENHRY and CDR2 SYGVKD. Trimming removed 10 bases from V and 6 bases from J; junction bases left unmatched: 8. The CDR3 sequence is CASTVDRVQPQHF. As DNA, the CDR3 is TGTGCCAGCACTGTGGACAGGGTTCAGCCCCAGCATTTT.

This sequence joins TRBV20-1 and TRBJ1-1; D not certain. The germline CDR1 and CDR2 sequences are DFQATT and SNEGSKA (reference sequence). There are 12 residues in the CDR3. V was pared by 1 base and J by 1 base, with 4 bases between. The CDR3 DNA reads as TGCAGTGCTAGAGGACAGAACACTGAAGCTTTCTTT. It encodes CSARGQNTEAFF.

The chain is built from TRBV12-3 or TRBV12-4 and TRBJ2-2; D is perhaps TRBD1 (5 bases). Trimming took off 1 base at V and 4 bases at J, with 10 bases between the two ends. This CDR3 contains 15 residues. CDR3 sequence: CASSLEGRSTGELFF. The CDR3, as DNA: TGTGCCAGCAGTTTAGAGGGGCGCAGCACCGGGGAGCTGTTTTTT.

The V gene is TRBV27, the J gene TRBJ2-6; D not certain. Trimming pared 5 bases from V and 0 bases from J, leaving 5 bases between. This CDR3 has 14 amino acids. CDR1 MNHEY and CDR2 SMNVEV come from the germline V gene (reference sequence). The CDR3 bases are TGTGCCAGCAGTATCCTCTCTGGGGCCAACGTCCTGACTTTC. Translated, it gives CASSILSGANVLTF.

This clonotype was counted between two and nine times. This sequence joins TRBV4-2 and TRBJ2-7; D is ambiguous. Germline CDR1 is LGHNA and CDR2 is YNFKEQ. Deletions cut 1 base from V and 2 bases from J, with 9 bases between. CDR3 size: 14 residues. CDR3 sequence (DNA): TGTGCCAGCAGCCAAGTCGGCTTGGCCTACGAGCAGTACTTC. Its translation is CASSQVGLAYEQYF.

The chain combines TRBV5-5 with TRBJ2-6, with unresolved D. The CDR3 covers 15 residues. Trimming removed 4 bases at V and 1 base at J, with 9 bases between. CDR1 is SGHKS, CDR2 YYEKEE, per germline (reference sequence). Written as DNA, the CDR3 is TGTGCCAGCAGCCAAGAAAGGTCTGGGGCCAACGTCCTGACTTTC. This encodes CASSQERSGANVLTF.

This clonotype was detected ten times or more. CDR3 sequence (DNA): TGCAGCGTCCCCTCGCCGGCGGGAGCTAACTATGGCTACACCTTC. Protein product: CSVPSPAGANYGYTF. V gene TRBV29-1 combines with J gene TRBJ1-2; no definite D call. V lost 6 bases to trimming and J lost 0 bases, with 17 bases between them. The germline gives CDR1 SQVTM, CDR2 ANQGSEA. This CDR3 spans 15 amino acids.

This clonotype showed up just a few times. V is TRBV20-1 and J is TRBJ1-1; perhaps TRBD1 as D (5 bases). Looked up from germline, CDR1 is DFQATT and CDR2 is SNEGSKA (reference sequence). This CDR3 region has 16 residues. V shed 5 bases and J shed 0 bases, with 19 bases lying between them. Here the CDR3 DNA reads TGCAGTGCTTACCAAACACCGGGACGAATGAACACTGAAGCTTTCTTT. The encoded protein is CSAYQTPGRMNTEAFF.

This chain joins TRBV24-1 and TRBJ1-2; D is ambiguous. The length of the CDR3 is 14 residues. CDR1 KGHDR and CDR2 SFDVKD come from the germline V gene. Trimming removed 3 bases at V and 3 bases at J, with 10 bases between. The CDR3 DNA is TGTGCCACCAGTGATCCCACCTCTGACTATGGCTACACCTTC. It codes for CATSDPTSDYGYTF.